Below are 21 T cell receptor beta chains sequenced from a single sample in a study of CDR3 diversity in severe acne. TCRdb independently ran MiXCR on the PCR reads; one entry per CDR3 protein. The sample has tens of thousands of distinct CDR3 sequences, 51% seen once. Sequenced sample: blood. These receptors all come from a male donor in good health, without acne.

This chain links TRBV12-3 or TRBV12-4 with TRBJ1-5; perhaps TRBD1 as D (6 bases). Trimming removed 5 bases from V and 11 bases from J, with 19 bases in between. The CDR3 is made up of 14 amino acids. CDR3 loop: CASSPTWGPETQHF. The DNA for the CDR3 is TGTGCCAGCAGTCCAACGTGGGGGCCGGAGACCCAGCATTTT.

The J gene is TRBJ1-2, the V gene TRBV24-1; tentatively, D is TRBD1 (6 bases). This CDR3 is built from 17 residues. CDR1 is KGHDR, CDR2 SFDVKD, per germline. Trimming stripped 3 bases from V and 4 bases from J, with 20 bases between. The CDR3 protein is CATSDGSGTTKTYGYTF. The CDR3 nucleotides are TGTGCCACCAGTGATGGCAGCGGGACAACAAAAACCTATGGCTACACCTTC.

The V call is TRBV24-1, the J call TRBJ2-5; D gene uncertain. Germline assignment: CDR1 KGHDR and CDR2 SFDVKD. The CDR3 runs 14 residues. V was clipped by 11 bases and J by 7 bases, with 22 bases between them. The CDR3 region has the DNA TGTGCCAGCTCAGATGAAGGAATTCTAGGGACCCAGTACTTC. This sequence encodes CASSDEGILGTQYF.

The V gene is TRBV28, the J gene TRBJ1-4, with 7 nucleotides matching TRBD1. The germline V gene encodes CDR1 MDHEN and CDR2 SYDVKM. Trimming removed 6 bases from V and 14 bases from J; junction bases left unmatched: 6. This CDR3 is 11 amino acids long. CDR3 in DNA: TGTGCCAGCAGGACAGGGATGAAGCTGTTTTTT. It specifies CASRTGMKLFF.

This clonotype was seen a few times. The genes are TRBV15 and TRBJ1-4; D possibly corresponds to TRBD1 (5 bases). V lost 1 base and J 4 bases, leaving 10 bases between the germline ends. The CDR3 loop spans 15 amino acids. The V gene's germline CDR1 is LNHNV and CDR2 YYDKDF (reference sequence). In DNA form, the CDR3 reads TGTGCCACCAGCAGAGGGGGGGACGGTAATGAAAAACTGTTTTTT. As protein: CATSRGGDGNEKLFF.

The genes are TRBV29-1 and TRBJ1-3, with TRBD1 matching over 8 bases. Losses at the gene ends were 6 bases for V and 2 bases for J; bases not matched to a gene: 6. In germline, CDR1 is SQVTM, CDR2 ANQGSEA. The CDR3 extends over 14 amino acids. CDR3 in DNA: TGCAGCGTCGGGACAGGATGGACTGGAAACACCATATATTTT. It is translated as CSVGTGWTGNTIYF.

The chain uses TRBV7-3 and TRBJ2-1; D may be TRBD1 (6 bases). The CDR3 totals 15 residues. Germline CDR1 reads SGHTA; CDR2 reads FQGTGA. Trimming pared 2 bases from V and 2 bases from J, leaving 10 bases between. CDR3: CASSLWAGAYNEQFF. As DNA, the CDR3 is TGTGCCAGCAGCTTATGGGCAGGGGCCTACAATGAGCAGTTCTTC.

CDR3 protein: CASSYLTGIAASQETQYF. DNA of the CDR3: TGTGCCAGCAGTTACCTAACGGGGATAGCGGCTAGCCAAGAGACCCAGTACTTC. V usage is TRBV6-1 and J usage is TRBJ2-5; the D gene is possibly TRBD2 (6 bases). The length of the CDR3 is 18 residues. Germline lookup yields CDR1 MNHNS and CDR2 SASEGT. The V gene lost 5 bases and the J gene lost 1 base, with 23 bases spanning the gap.

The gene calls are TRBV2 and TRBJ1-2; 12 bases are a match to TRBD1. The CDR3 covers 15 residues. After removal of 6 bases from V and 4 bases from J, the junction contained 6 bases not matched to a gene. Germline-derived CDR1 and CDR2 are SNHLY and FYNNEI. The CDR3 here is CASRTGTGGTYGYTF. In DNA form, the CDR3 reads TGTGCCAGCAGAACCGGGACAGGGGGCACCTATGGCTACACCTTC.

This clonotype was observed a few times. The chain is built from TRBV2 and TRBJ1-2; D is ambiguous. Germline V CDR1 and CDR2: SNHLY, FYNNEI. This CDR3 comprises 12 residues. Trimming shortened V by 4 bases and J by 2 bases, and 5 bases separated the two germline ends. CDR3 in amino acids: CASSANNYGYTF. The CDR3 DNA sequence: TGTGCCAGCAGTGCCAACAACTATGGCTACACCTTC.

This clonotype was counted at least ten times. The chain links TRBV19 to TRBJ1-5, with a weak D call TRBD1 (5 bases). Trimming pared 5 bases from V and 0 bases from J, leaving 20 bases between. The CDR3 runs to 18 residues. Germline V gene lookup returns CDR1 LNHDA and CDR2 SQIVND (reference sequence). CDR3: CASSALRGERYSNQPQHF. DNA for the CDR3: TGTGCCAGTAGTGCCTTACGGGGGGAGCGTTATAGCAATCAGCCCCAGCATTTT.

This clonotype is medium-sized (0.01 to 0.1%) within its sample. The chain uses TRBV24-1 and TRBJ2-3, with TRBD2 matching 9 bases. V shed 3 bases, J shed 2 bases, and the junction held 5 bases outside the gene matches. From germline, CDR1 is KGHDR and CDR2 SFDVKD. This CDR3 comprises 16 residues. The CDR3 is CATSDLGLADTDTQYF. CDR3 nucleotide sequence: TGTGCCACCAGTGATCTGGGACTAGCCGACACAGATACGCAGTATTTT.

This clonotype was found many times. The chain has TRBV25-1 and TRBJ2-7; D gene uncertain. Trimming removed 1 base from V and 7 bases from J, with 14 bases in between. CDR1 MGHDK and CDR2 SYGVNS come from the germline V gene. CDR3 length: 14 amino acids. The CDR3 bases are TGTGCCAGCAGTGAATCAGTGAACCTAGGAGAGCAGTACTTC. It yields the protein CASSESVNLGEQYF.

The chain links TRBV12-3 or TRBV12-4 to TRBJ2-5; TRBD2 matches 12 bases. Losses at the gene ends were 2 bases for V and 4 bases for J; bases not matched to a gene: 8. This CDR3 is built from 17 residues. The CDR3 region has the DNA TGTGCCAGCAGTTTAAATCCTAGCGGGAGGGCCTCAGAGACCCAGTACTTC. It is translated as CASSLNPSGRASETQYF.

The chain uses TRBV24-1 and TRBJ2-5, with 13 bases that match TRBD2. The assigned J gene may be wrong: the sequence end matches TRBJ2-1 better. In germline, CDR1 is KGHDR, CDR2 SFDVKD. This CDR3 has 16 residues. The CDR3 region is CATSETSGRLNNEQFF. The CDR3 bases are TGTGCCACCAGTGAGACTAGCGGGAGGCTGAACAATGAGCAGTTCTTC.

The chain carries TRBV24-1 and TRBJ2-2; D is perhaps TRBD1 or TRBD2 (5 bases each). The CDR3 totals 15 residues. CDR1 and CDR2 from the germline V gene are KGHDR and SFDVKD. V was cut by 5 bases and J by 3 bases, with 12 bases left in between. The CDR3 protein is CATSVGDFDTGELFF. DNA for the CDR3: TGTGCCACCAGTGTGGGGGATTTCGACACCGGGGAGCTGTTTTTT.

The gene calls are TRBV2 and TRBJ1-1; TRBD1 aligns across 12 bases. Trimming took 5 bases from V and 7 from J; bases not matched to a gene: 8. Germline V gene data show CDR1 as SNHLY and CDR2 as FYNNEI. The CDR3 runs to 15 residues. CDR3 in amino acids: CASSPEGTGGHEAFF. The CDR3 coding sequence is TGTGCCAGCAGTCCCGAAGGGACAGGGGGCCATGAAGCTTTCTTT.

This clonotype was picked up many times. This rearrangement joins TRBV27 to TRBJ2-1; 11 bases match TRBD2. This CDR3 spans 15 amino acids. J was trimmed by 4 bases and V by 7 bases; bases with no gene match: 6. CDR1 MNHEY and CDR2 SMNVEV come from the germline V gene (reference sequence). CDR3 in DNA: TGTGCCAGCAACTTAGCGGGGGGGCTGTACAATGAGCAGTTCTTC. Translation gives CASNLAGGLYNEQFF.

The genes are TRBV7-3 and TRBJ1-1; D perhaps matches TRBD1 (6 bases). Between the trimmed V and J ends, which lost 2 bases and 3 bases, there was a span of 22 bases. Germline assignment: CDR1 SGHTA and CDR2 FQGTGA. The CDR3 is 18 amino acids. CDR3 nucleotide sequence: TGTGCCAGCAGCTTAGTAGGCCTGGGGGGCGAGGGTGACACTGAAGCTTTCTTT. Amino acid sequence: CASSLVGLGGEGDTEAFF.

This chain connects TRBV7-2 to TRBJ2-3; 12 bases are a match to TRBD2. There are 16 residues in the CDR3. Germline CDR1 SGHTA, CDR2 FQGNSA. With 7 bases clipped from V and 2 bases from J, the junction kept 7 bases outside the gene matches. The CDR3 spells CASKTGTSGFTDTQYF. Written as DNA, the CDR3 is TGTGCCAGCAAAACCGGGACTAGCGGGTTCACAGATACGCAGTATTTT.

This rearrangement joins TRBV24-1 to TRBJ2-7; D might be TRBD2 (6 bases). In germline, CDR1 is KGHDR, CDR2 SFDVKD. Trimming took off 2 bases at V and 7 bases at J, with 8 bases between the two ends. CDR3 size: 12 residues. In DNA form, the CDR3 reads TGTGCCACCAGTGATTCAGGAGGGGAGCAGTACTTC. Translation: CATSDSGGEQYF.